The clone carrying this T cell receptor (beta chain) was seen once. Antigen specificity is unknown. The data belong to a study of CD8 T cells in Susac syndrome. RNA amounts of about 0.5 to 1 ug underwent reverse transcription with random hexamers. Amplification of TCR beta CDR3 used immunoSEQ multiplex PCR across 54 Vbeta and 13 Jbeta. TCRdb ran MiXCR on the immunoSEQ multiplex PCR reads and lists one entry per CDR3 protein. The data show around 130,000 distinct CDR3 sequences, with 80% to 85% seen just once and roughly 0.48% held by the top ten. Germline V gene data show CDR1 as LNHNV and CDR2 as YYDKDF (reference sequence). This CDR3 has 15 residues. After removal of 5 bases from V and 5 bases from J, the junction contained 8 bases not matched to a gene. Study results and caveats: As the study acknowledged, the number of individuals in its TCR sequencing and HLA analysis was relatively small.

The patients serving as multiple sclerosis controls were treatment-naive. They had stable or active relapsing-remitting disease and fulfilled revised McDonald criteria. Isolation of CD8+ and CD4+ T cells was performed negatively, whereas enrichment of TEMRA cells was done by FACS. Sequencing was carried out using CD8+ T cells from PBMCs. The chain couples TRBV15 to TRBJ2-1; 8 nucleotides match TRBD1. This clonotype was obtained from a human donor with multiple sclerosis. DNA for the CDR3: TGTGCCACCAGCGGGCAGGGACAGGATGACAATGAGCAGTTCTTC. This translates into CATSGQGQDDNEQFF.